Listed below are T cell receptor beta chains from one sample, sequenced in a study of shared clonotypes between healthy human individuals. The table came from immunoSEQ multiplex PCR; TCRdb's copy has only in-frame clones and leaves some out. The sample contains roughly 2.2 million clones, 90% to 95% of which appear only once. Material: naive CD4+ T cells from PBMCs. The receptors were sampled from a man aged 18 to 29 in good health. Some clones in this sample may be carry-over from other donors' samples. Both conserved end residues are part of each CDR3. Each record gives: J gene, V gene, CDR3 protein.

J: TRBJ2-7; V: TRBV5-1; CDR3: CASSWGGTSGINEQYF
J: TRBJ1-1; V: TRBV28; CDR3: CASTDLGTGNTEAFF
J: TRBJ2-1; V: TRBV27; CDR3: CASSAWGLSYNEQFF
J: TRBJ2-5; V: TRBV28; CDR3: CASGLQETQYF
J: TRBJ2-6; V: TRBV27; CDR3: CASSPSSGRSGANVLTF
J: TRBJ2-7; V: TRBV5-1; CDR3: CASSSMWAGALREQYF
J: TRBJ1-1; V: TRBV18; CDR3: CASSPDRPVGTEAFF
J: TRBJ2-1; V: TRBV6-6; CDR3: CASRTRTSLGEQFF
J: TRBJ2-3; V: TRBV7-3; CDR3: CASSTTPGRSTDTQYF
J: TRBJ1-2; V: TRBV7-2; CDR3: CASSLLQEKSYGYTF
J: TRBJ2-7; V: TRBV5-6; CDR3: CASSVGQGRGYEQYF
J: TRBJ1-2; V: TRBV10-3; CDR3: CAISGDGQGPYTF
J: TRBJ1-2; V: TRBV6-1; CDR3: CASSEGVWAGYTF